The 15 T cell receptor beta chains reported below all come from one sample, sequenced in a study of cytomegalovirus exposure and HLA in healthy donors. The PCR ran on 60 Vbeta and 13 Jbeta primers. Here immunoSEQ multiplex PCR was the method, and the copy in TCRdb shows in-frame clones only, minus some. The sample shows 250,000 to 350,000 clones, approximately 80% of them seen only once. Sample: PBMCs. These receptors were obtained from a girl aged 2 to 9 in good health and CMV-seronegative.

The chain joins TRBV4-2 to TRBJ2-7; 8 bases are shared with TRBD2. Germline CDR1 is LGHNA and CDR2 is YNFKEQ. With V trimmed by 3 bases and J by 3 bases, 7 bases remained unmatched. The CDR3 extends over 15 amino acids. This CDR3 reads CASSHSGGGDYEQYF. The CDR3 coding sequence is TGTGCCAGCAGCCACAGCGGGGGAGGAGACTACGAGCAGTACTTC.

This clone was counted only a few times. The rearrangement links TRBV18 to TRBJ1-5; 7 nucleotides line up with TRBD1. J lost 4 bases, V lost 2 bases, and 2 bases had no gene match. Per the germline V gene, CDR1 is KGHSH and CDR2 is LQKENI. The CDR3 is 14 amino acids. As DNA, the CDR3 is TGTGCCAGCTCACCAGGGGACAGAAATCAGCCCCAGCATTTT. The encoded protein is CASSPGDRNQPQHF.

A remark on this clone: A read error is likely, as this CDR3 ends without the conserved phenylalanine or tryptophan. The DNA is left out, because the CDR3 cannot be placed on it with certainty; the CDR3 is given as TCRdb lists it. The V call is TRBV6-6, the J call TRBJ1-1; the table's D call of TRBD1 was not tested on the DNA. Germline CDR1 is MNHNY and CDR2 is SVGAGI (reference sequence). The CDR3 is 10 amino acids in total, end residues counted. The chain's CDR3 is CASSYGETGL.

The V and J genes are TRBV13 and TRBJ2-7, with TRBD1 as a possible D gene (6 bases). Per germline, CDR1 PRHDT and CDR2 FYEKMQ (reference sequence). The CDR3 runs to 15 residues. With 0 bases removed from V and 2 bases from J, the gap between germline ends came to 11 bases. CDR3 nucleotides: TGTGCCAGCAGCTTAGGCTTCAGGACAGCCTACGAGCAGTACTTC. It codes for CASSLGFRTAYEQYF.

The chain recombines TRBV5-1 with TRBJ1-4; the D gene is possibly TRBD1 (5 bases). V was shortened by 7 bases and J by 3 bases, with 16 bases between the two germline ends. This CDR3 spans 15 amino acids. Germline V CDR1 and CDR2: SGHRS, YFSETQ. In nucleotides, the CDR3 is TGCGCCAGCTGCAGGGAACCACAGGCTAATGAAAAACTGTTTTTT. It translates to CASCREPQANEKLFF.

V and J are TRBV14 and TRBJ1-4; D is undetermined. The CDR3 is 15 amino acids. The germline gives CDR1 SGHDN, CDR2 FVKESK. V was pared by 2 bases and J by 4 bases, with 11 bases between. CDR3 amino acids: CASSQSGMGNEKLFF. In DNA, the CDR3 is TGTGCCAGCAGCCAATCCGGGATGGGTAATGAAAAACTGTTTTTT.

A remark on this clone: Distinct nucleotide sequences in the sample also encode this CDR3. The gene calls are TRBV10-3 and TRBJ2-7; 10 nucleotides align to TRBD2. The CDR3 contains 13 residues. The germline V gene has CDR1 ENHRY and CDR2 SYGVKD. V gave up 6 bases and J gave up 5 bases; unmatched junction bases: 4. The CDR3 reads CAIRLAGSDEQYF. The DNA of the CDR3 is TGTGCCATCAGACTAGCGGGATCAGACGAGCAGTACTTC.

This chain connects TRBV14 to TRBJ1-5; 10 positions agree with TRBD1. The CDR3 length is 18 residues. V trimming: 0 bases; J trimming: 0 bases; junction bases outside the gene matches: 5. In germline, CDR1 is SGHDN, CDR2 FVKESK. CDR3 loop: CASSQDATGGYSNQPQHF. Here the CDR3 DNA reads TGTGCCAGCAGCCAAGATGCGACAGGGGGCTATAGCAATCAGCCCCAGCATTTT.

V and J are TRBV28 and TRBJ2-7, with a weak D call TRBD2 (6 bases). The CDR3 contains 17 residues. The V gene lost 9 bases and the J gene lost 2 bases, with 26 bases spanning the gap. CDR1 and CDR2 (germline): MDHEN, SYDVKM. DNA for the CDR3: TGTGCCAGTGAGCACGCTACATCGGACTACAACCCCTACGAGCAGTACTTC. As protein: CASEHATSDYNPYEQYF.

This clone was detected only once. The V gene is TRBV15, the J gene TRBJ2-1, with D perhaps TRBD2 (7 bases). The CDR3 is 19 amino acids. Trimming removed 3 bases from V and 0 bases from J, with 21 bases in between. CDR1 is LNHNV, CDR2 YYDKDF, per germline (reference sequence). The CDR3 DNA follows: TGTGCCACCAGCAGCTCATCGGGGGCTGGGACTAACTCCTACAATGAGCAGTTCTTC. It codes for CATSSSSGAGTNSYNEQFF. Full variable domain (remainder filled in from reference TRBV15 and TRBJ2-1): DAMVIQNPRYQVTQFGKPVTLSCSQTLNHNVMYWYQQKSSQAPKLLFHYYDKDFNNEADTPDNFQSRRPNTSFCFLDIRSPGLGDTAMYLCATSSSSGAGTNSYNEQFFGPGTRLTVL.

This clone showed up just once. V usage is TRBV5-1 and J usage is TRBJ1-1; the D gene is possibly TRBD1 (5 bases). The CDR3 has 13 residues. Trimming left V 4 bases short and J 7 bases short, with 14 bases between. In germline, CDR1 is SGHRS, CDR2 YFSETQ. The CDR3 bases are TGCGCCAGCAGCCCCCAGGGCGAACTTGAAGCTTTCTTT. Its protein product is CASSPQGELEAFF.

This chain joins TRBV28 and TRBJ2-1; perhaps TRBD2 as D (7 bases). The V end lost 6 bases, the J end lost 7 bases, and 19 bases lay between the germline ends. The CDR3 runs to 15 residues. Per germline, CDR1 MDHEN and CDR2 SYDVKM. The chain's CDR3 is CASRPWRGGTNEQFF. As DNA, the CDR3 is TGTGCCAGCAGACCGTGGAGGGGGGGGACAAATGAGCAGTTCTTC.

V and J are TRBV5-1 and TRBJ2-5; 8 nucleotides align to TRBD1. Germline V gene lookup returns CDR1 SGHRS and CDR2 YFSETQ. This CDR3 spans 15 amino acids. Trimming at V came to 4 bases and at J to 3 bases, leaving 8 bases not matched to a gene. CDR3 protein: CASSLGLGQEETQYF. CDR3 in DNA: TGCGCCAGCAGCCTTGGTCTGGGACAGGAAGAGACCCAGTACTTC.

The genes are TRBV5-4 and TRBJ1-4; 7 positions agree with TRBD1. Germline V CDR1 and CDR2: SGHNT, YYREEE (reference sequence). The CDR3 contains 12 residues. V was pared by 7 bases and J by 4 bases, with 1 base of the junction left unmatched. Written as DNA, the CDR3 is TGTGCCAGCGGGACAGTTAATGAAAAACTGTTTTTT. Protein product: CASGTVNEKLFF.

The chain carries TRBV5-1 and TRBJ2-7; 9 nucleotides align to TRBD1. Germline CDR1 is SGHRS and CDR2 is YFSETQ. The trim removed 4 bases at V and 4 bases at J, leaving 6 bases unmatched. The CDR3 totals 14 residues. The CDR3 bases are TGCGCCAGCAGCCCTGACAGGGGGACGTACGAGCAGTACTTC. Translated, it gives CASSPDRGTYEQYF. Supplemented by reference TRBV5-1 and TRBJ2-7, the full variable domain reads KAGVTQTPRYLIKTRGQQVTLSCSPISGHRSVSWYQQTPGQGLQFLFEYFSETQRNKGNFPGRFSGRQFSNSRSEMNVSTLELGDSALYLCASSPDRGTYEQYFGPGTRLTVT.